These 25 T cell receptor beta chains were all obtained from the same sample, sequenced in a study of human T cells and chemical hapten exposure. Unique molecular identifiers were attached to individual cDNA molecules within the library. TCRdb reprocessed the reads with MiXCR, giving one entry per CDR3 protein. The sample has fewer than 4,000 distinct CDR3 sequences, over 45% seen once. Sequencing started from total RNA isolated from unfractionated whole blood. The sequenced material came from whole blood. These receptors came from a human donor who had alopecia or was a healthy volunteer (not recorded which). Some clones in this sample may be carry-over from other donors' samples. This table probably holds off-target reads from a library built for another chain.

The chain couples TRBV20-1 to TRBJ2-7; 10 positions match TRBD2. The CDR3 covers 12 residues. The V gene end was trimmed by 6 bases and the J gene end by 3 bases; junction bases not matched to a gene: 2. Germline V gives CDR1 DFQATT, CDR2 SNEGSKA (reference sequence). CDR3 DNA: TGCAGTGCGGGGACTAGCGTCTACGAGCAGTACTTC. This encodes CSAGTSVYEQYF.

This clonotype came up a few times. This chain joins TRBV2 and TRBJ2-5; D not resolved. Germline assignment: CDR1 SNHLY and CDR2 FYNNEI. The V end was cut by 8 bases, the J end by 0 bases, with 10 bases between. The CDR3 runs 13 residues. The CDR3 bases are TGTGCCAGCCTGGACCGATACCAAGAGACCCAGTACTTC. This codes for CASLDRYQETQYF.

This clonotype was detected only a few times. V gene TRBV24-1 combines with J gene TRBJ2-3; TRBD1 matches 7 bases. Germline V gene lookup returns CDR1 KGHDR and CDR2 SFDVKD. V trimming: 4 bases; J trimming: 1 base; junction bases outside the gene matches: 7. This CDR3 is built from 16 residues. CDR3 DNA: TGTGCCACCAGTGACTCCGGGACAGAACGCACAGATACGCAGTATTTT. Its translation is CATSDSGTERTDTQYF.

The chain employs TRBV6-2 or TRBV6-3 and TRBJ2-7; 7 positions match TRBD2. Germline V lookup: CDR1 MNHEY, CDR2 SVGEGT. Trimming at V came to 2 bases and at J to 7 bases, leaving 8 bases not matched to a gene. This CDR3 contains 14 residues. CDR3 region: CASSYRGRTGEQYF. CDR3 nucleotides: TGTGCCAGCAGTTACCGCGGGAGAACGGGTGAGCAGTACTTC.

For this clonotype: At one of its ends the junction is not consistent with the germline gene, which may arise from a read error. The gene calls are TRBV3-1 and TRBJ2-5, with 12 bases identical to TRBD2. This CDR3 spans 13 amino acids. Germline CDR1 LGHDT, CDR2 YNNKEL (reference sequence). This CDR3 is CVSKEASGRAKYF. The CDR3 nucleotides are TGTGTCAGCAAGGAGGCTAGCGGGAGGGCCAAGTACTTC.

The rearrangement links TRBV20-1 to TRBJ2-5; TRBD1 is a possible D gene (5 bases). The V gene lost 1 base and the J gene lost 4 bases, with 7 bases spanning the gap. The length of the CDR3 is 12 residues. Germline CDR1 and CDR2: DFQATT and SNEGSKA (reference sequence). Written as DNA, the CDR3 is TGCAGTGCTAGAGTAAGGGGAGAGACCCAGTACTTC. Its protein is CSARVRGETQYF.

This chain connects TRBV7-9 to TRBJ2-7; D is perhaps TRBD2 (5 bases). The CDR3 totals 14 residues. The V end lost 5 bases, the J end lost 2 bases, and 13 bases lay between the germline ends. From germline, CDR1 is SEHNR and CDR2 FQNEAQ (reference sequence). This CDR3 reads CASSRGPNPYEQYF. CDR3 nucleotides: TGTGCCAGCAGCCGGGGTCCTAATCCCTACGAGCAGTACTTC. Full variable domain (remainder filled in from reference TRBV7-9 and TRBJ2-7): DTGVSQNPRHKITKRGQNVTFRCDPISEHNRLYWYRQTLGQGPEFLTYFQNEAQLEKSRLLSDRFSAERPKGSFSTLEIQRTEQGDSAMYLCASSRGPNPYEQYFGPGTRLTVT.

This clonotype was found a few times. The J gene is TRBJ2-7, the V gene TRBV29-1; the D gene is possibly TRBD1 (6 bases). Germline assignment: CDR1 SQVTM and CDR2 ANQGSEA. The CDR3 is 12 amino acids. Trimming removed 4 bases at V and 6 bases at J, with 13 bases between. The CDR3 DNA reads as TGCAGCGTTGGGACAGAGGGCCTCGAGCAGTACTTC. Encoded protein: CSVGTEGLEQYF.

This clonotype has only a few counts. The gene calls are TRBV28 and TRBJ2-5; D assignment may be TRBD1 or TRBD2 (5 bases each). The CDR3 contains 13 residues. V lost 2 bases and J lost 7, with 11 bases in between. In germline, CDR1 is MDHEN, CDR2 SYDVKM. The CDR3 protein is CASSLGTAATQYF. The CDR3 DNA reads TGTGCCAGCAGTTTAGGGACGGCGGCGACCCAGTACTTC.

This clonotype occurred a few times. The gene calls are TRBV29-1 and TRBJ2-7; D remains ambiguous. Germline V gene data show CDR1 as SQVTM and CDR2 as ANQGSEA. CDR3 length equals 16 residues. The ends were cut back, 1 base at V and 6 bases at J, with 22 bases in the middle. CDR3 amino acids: CSVEGFTDHLVPEQYF. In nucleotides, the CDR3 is TGCAGCGTTGAAGGTTTTACAGACCACCTCGTCCCCGAGCAGTACTTC.

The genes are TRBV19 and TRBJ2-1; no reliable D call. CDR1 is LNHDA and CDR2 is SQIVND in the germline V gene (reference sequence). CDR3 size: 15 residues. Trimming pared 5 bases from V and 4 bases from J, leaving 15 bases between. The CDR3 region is CASSPKGYKYNEQFF. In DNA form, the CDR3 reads TGTGCCAGTAGTCCAAAGGGTTACAAGTACAATGAGCAGTTCTTC.

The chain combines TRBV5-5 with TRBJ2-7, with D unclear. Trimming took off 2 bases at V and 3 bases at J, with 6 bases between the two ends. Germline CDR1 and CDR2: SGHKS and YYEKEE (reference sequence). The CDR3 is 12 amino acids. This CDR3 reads CASSLVVYEQYF. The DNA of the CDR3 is TGTGCCAGCAGCTTAGTCGTCTACGAGCAGTACTTC.

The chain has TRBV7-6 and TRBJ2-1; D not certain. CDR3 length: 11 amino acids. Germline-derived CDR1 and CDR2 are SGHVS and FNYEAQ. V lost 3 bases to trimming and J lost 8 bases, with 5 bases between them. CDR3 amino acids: CASSFRDEQFF. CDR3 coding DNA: TGTGCCAGCAGCTTTAGGGATGAGCAGTTCTTC.

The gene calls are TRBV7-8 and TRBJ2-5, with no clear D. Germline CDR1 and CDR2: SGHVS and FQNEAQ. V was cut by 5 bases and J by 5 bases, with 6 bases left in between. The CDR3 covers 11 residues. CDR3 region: CASSPIETQYF. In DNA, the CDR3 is TGTGCCAGCAGCCCTATCGAGACCCAGTACTTC.

This chain's CDR3 is CASSLNTGELFF. In DNA, the CDR3 is TGTGCCAGCAGCCTTAACACCGGGGAGCTGTTTTTT. The V and J genes are TRBV2 and TRBJ2-2; D unclear. The CDR3 contains 12 residues. Trimming cost V 6 bases and J 2 bases, with 4 bases left between them. Germline CDR1 SNHLY, CDR2 FYNNEI.

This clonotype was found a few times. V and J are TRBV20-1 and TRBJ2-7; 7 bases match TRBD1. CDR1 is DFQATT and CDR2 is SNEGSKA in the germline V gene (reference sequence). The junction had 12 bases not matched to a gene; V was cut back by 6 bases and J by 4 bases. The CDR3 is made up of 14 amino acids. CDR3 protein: CSAEPQGREYEQYF. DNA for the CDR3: TGCAGTGCCGAACCACAGGGGCGCGAGTACGAGCAGTACTTC.

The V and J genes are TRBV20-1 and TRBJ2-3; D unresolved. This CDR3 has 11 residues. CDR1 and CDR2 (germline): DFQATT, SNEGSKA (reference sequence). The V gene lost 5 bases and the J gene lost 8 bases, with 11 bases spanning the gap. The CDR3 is CSAHAVGTQYF. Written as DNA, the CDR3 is TGCAGTGCTCACGCCGTGGGTACGCAGTATTTT.

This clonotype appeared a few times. The CDR3 loop reads CSARSRGGEETQYF. CDR3 in DNA: TGCAGTGCTAGATCGCGGGGGGGCGAGGAGACCCAGTACTTC. The chain couples TRBV20-1 to TRBJ2-5, with 9 positions matching TRBD2. The CDR3 loop spans 14 amino acids. Trimming removed 2 bases from V and 5 bases from J; junction bases left unmatched: 6. Per the germline V gene, CDR1 is DFQATT and CDR2 is SNEGSKA (reference sequence).

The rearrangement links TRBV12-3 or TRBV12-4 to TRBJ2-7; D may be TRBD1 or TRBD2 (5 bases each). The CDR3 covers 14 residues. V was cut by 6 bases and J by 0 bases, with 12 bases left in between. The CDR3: CASSPMGVSYEQYF. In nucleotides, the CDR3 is TGTGCCAGCAGCCCGATGGGGGTCTCCTACGAGCAGTACTTC.

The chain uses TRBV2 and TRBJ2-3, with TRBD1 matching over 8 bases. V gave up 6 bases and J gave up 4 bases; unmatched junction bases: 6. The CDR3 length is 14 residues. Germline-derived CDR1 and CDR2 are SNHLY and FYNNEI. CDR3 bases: TGTGCCAGCAGCGCGGACAGGGTGGCAGATACGCAGTATTTT. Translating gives CASSADRVADTQYF.

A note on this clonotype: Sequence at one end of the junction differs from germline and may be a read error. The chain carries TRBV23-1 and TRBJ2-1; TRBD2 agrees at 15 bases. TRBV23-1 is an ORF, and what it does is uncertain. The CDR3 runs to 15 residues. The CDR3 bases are TGCGCCAGCAGTCTCTTAGGGACTAGCGGGGGGCCTGCATTTTTC. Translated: CASSLLGTSGGPAFF.

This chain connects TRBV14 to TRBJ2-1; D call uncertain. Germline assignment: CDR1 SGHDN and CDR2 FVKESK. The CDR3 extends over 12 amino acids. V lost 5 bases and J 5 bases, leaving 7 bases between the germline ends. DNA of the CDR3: TGTGCCAGCAGCATTATAAACAATGAGCAGTTCTTC. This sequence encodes CASSIINNEQFF.

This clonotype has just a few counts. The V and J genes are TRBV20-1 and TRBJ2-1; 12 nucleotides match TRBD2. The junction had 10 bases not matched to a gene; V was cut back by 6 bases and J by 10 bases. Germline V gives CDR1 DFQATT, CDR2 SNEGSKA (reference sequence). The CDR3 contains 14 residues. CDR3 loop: CSAAGETSGGEQFF. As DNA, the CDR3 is TGCAGTGCCGCGGGCGAGACTAGCGGGGGCGAGCAGTTCTTC.

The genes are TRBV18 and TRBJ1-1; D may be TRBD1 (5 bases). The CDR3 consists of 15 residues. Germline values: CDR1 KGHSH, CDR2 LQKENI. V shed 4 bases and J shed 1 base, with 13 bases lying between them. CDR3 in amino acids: CASSLTGSRNTEAFF. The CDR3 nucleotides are TGTGCCAGCTCACTTACAGGTTCCCGGAACACTGAAGCTTTCTTT.

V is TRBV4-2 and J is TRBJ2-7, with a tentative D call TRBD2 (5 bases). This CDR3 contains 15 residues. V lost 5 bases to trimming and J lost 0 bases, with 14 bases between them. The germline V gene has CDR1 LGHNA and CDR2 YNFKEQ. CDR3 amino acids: CASSAVEGSSYEQYF. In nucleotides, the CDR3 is TGTGCCAGCAGCGCCGTTGAGGGTAGCTCCTACGAGCAGTACTTC.